The entry below describes one TCR beta chain. Template switching with 5'RACE generated the TCR cDNA and added a universal primer site and UMIs. MiXCR was run by TCRdb on the 5' RACE reads, yielding one entry per CDR3 protein. The sample lists a few hundred thousand distinct CDR3 sequences; around 4.1% were seen once. The sample belongs to a study of T cells after yellow fever vaccination. Trimming removed 1 base from V and 5 bases from J, with 12 bases in between. The CDR3 is 15 residues long. The V gene's germline CDR1 is SGHRS and CDR2 YFSETQ. The rearrangement uses TRBV5-1 and TRBJ1-4; D gene ambiguous. This TCR derives from a man between 18 and 29 years old who received the YFV17D yellow fever vaccine. The specimen was PBMCs, collected 5 days after the yellow fever booster vaccination. This chain's CDR3 is CASSLRQNRNEKLFF. In DNA form, the CDR3 reads TGCGCCAGCAGCTTGAGGCAGAACCGAAATGAAAAACTGTTTTTT.